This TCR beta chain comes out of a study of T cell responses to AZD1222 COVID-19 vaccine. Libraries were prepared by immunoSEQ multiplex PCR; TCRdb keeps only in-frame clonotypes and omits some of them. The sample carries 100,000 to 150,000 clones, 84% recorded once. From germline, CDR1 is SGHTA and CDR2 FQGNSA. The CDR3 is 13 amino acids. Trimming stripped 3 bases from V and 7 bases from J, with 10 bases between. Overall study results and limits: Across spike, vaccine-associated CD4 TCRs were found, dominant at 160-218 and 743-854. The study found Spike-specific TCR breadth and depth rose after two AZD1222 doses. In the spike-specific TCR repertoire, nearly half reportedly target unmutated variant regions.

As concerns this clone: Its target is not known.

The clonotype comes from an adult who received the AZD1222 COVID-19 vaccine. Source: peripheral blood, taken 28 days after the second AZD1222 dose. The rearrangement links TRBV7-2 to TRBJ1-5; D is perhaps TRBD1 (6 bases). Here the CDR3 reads CASSFRGNQPQHF. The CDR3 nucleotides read TGTGCCAGCAGCTTTAGGGGGAACCAGCCCCAGCATTTT.